One and the same sample provided the 12 T cell receptor beta chains below, sequenced in a study of T cell repertoires in ileal Crohn's disease. This table comes from immunoSEQ multiplex PCR, and its TCRdb copy is limited to in-frame clones, with some not included. Of over 13,000 clones in the sample, 75% to 85% are singletons; the top ten hold 3.5% to 5%. Sequencing was carried out using ileal tissue. The receptors come from an adult with Crohn's disease.

J is TRBJ2-7 and V is TRBV5-1; a weak D match, TRBD1 (5 bases). CDR1 SGHRS and CDR2 YFSETQ come from the germline V gene. The CDR3 length is 15 residues. Trimming removed 1 base from V and 2 bases from J, with 13 bases in between. CDR3 nucleotide sequence: TGCGCCAGCAGCTTGATAGACAGAACGCCCTACGAGCAGTACTTC. It codes for CASSLIDRTPYEQYF.

The chain uses TRBV11-3 and TRBJ2-7, with 7 bases lining up with TRBD2. The CDR3 is made up of 15 amino acids. CDR1 and CDR2 from the germline V gene are SGHNT and YENEEA. The J segment lost 6 bases and the V segment lost 5 bases, leaving 13 bases of the junction unmatched. CDR3 region: CASSGPQGGPLEQYV. The CDR3 nucleotides are TGTGCCAGCAGCGGCCCCCAGGGAGGGCCCCTCGAGCAGTACGTC.

The sample holds a few counts of this clone. The CDR3 is CASRGQGANTIYF. In DNA, the CDR3 is TGTGCCAGTAGGGGACAGGGCGCAAACACCATATATTTT. The J gene is TRBJ1-3, the V gene TRBV19; 9 bases match TRBD1. Trimming took 6 bases from V and 6 from J; bases not matched to a gene: 3. CDR3 length: 13 amino acids. Germline V gene lookup returns CDR1 LNHDA and CDR2 SQIVND (reference sequence).

V is TRBV6-1 and J is TRBJ1-5, with 8 nucleotides matching TRBD1. Trimming cost V 2 bases and J 0 bases; bases outside gene matches: 6. The germline CDR1 and CDR2 sequences are MNHNS and SASEGT. The CDR3 runs to 17 residues. The CDR3 nucleotides are TGTGCCAGCAGTGAATCTGGCAGGGGGCTTAGCAATCAGCCCCAGCATTTT. Protein product: CASSESGRGLSNQPQHF.

This chain connects TRBV5-1 to TRBJ2-5; D is possibly TRBD1 (6 bases). Germline V lookup: CDR1 SGHRS, CDR2 YFSETQ. The CDR3 is 15 residues long. V shed 0 bases and J shed 3 bases, with 12 bases lying between them. For the CDR3, the DNA is TGCGCCAGCAGCTTGGGGGGGCGAGGAGAAGAGACCCAGTACTTC. As protein: CASSLGGRGEETQYF.

This chain links TRBV9 with TRBJ1-2, with D maybe TRBD1 (5 bases). Trimming shortened V by 0 bases and J by 8 bases, and 11 bases separated the two germline ends. CDR1 and CDR2 from the germline V gene are SGDLS and YYNGEE. This CDR3 spans 13 amino acids. The CDR3 nucleotides are TGTGCCAGCAGCGTAGCCCCGTGGGGCGGCTACACCTTC. This encodes CASSVAPWGGYTF.

The chain uses TRBV10-2 and TRBJ1-1; tentatively, D is TRBD1 (5 bases). From germline, CDR1 is WSHSY and CDR2 SAAADI. V was shortened by 1 base and J by 4 bases, with 13 bases between the two germline ends. This CDR3 is built from 15 residues. The CDR3, as DNA: TGCGCCAGCAGTGAGTGGGGGGGTTCTGCCACTGAAGCTTTCTTT. Translation gives CASSEWGGSATEAFF.

The CDR3 loop is CASSMAGRGNSPLHF. As DNA, the CDR3 is TGTGCCAGTAGTATGGCCGGGAGGGGGAATTCACCCCTCCACTTT. The chain couples TRBV19 to TRBJ1-6; possible D gene TRBD1, 6 bases. Germline V gene sequence: CDR1 LNHDA, CDR2 SQIVND (reference sequence). This CDR3 comprises 15 residues. The ends were cut back, 3 bases at V and 7 bases at J, with 13 bases in the middle.

This chain joins TRBV5-8 and TRBJ2-1; D uncertain. The CDR3 loop spans 12 amino acids. V was trimmed by 0 bases and J by 12 bases, leaving 10 bases between them. Germline V gives CDR1 SGHTS, CDR2 YDEGEE. The CDR3 DNA reads as TGTGCCAGCAGCTTGGCCGCGGAAGGGCAGTTCTTC. This translates into CASSLAAEGQFF.

V usage is TRBV6-1 and J usage is TRBJ1-5; a weak D match, TRBD1 (5 bases). Trimming left V 3 bases short and J 11 bases short, with 5 bases between. CDR1 is MNHNS, CDR2 SASEGT, per germline. This CDR3 has 10 residues. The CDR3 sequence: CASSETAQHF. CDR3 nucleotide sequence: TGTGCCAGCAGTGAGACAGCCCAGCATTTT.

The table lists this clone with a count of one. The chain links TRBV19 to TRBJ2-4, with D tentatively TRBD1 (5 bases). Germline loops: CDR1 LNHDA, CDR2 SQIVND (reference sequence). Trimming shortened V by 0 bases and J by 3 bases, and 9 bases separated the two germline ends. The CDR3 length is 15 residues. CDR3 sequence reads: CASSIEAGLKNIQYF. The CDR3 nucleotides read TGTGCCAGTAGTATAGAGGCAGGGCTCAAAAACATTCAGTACTTC.

The chain combines TRBV5-5 with TRBJ1-1; the D gene is possibly TRBD1 (6 bases). This CDR3 has 14 residues. The germline CDR1 and CDR2 sequences are SGHKS and YYEKEE (reference sequence). V lost 1 base, J lost 1 base, and 8 bases lay in between. CDR3: CASSLLQGNTEAFF. Here the CDR3 DNA reads TGTGCCAGCAGCTTGTTACAGGGGAACACTGAAGCTTTCTTT.